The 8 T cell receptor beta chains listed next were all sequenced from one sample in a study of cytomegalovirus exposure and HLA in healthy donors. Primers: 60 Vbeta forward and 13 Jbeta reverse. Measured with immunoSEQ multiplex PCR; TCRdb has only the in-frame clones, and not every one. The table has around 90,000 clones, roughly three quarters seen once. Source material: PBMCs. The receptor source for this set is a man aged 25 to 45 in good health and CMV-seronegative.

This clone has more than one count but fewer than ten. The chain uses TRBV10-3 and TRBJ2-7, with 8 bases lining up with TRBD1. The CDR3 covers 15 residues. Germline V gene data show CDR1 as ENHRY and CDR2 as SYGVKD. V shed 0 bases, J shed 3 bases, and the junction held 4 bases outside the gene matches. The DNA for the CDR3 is TGTGCCATCAGTGAGTCGACAGGGGCCGGCTACGAGCAGTACTTC. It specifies CAISESTGAGYEQYF.

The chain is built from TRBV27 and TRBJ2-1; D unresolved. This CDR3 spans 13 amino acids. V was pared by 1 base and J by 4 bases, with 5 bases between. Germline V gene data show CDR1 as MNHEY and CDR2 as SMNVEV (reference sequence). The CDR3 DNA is TGTGCCAGCAGTTTATTCCGGTACAATGAGCAGTTCTTC. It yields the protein CASSLFRYNEQFF.

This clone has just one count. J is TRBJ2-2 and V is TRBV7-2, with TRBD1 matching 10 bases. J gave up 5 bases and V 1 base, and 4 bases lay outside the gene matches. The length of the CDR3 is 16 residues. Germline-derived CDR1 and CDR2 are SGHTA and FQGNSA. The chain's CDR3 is CASSLGDRGLTGELFF. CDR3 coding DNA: TGTGCCAGCAGCTTAGGTGACAGGGGGCTGACCGGGGAGCTGTTTTTT.

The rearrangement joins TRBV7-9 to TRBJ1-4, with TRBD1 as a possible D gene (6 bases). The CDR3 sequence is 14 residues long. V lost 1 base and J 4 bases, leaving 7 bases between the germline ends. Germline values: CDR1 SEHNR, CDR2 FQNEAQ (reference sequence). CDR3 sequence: CASSLGGGNEKLFF. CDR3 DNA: TGTGCCAGCAGCTTAGGAGGGGGTAATGAAAAACTGTTTTTT.

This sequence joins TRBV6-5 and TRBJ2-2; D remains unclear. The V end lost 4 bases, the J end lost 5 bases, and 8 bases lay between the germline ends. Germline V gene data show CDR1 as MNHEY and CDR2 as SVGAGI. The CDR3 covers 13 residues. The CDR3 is CASSSPGTGELFF. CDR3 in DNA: TGTGCCAGCAGTTCCCCCGGGACCGGGGAGCTGTTTTTT.

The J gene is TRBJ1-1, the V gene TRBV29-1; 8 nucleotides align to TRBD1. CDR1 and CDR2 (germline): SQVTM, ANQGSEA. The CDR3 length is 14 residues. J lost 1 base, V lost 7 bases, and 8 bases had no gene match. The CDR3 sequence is CSAHGQGPNTEAFF. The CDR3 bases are TGCAGCGCGCATGGACAGGGCCCGAACACTGAAGCTTTCTTT.

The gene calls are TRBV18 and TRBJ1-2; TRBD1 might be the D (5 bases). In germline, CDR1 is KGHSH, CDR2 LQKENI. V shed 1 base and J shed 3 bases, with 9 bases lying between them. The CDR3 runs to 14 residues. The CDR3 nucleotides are TGTGCCAGCTCACCACTAACAGGCGACTATGGCTACACCTTC. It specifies CASSPLTGDYGYTF. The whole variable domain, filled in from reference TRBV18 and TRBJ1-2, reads NAGVMQNPRHLVRRRGQEARLRCSPMKGHSHVYWYRQLPEEGLKFMVYLQKENIIDESGMPKERFSAEFPKEGPSILRIQQVVRGDSAAYFCASSPLTGDYGYTFGSGTRLTVV.

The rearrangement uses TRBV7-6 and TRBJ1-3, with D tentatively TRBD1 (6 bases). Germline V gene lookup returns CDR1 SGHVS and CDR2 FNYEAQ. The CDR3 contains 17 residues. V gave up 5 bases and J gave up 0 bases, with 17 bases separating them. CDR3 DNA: TGTGCCAGCAGCCCAGGGGAGGGGGGTTTCTCTGGAAACACCATATATTTT. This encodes CASSPGEGGFSGNTIYF. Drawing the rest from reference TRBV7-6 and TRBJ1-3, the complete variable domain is GAGVSQSPRYKVTKRGQDVALRCDPISGHVSLYWYRQALGQGPEFLTYFNYEAQQDKSGLPNDRFSAERPEGSISTLTIQRTEQRDSAMYRCASSPGEGGFSGNTIYFGEGSWLTVV.